The source of this TCR beta chain is a study of shared T cell receptors in the human thymus. Data came from immunoSEQ multiplex PCR; TCRdb stores just in-frame clones and leaves some out. The sample carries about 730,000 clones, approximately 85% recorded once. This CDR3 contains 15 residues. V trimming: 5 bases; J trimming: 1 base; junction bases outside the gene matches: 7. Per germline, CDR1 SGHRS and CDR2 YFSETQ. The same sample was also studied in work on human thymus T cells. Turning to that study: Resections from corrective heart surgery provided thymus tissue. Related research reported highly overlapping thymic repertoires among unrelated individuals.

The chain links TRBV5-1 to TRBJ1-1, with TRBD1 matching 8 bases. The receptor's source is a girl less than two years old with a congenital heart defect. What was sequenced was thymocytes. CDR3 coding DNA: TGCGCCAGCAGGATTAACAGGGGGGGGAACACTGAAGCTTTCTTT. Residues: CASRINRGGNTEAFF.